This TCR beta chain was recorded in a study of blood T cell repertoires in COVID-19. Study details: Sites in the United States, Italy and Spain provided acute and convalescent COVID-19 samples.

Original data processing: Amplification from reference gene primers served as the basis for estimated nucleated cell counts. Here immunoSEQ multiplex PCR was the method, and the copy in TCRdb shows in-frame clones only, minus some. The V and J calls and clone size were taken over from that table, and D and trimming were inferred from the DNA. Here the sample spans about 68,000 clones, about 82% being singletons. Trimming took 0 bases from V and 5 from J, leaving 8 bases between them. Germline assignment: CDR1 LGHDT and CDR2 YNNKEL (reference sequence). This CDR3 contains 13 residues. The sequence derives from a man aged 45-65 years with acute or convalescent COVID-19. This chain joins TRBV3-1 (or the pseudogene TRBV3-2) and TRBJ2-7, with D maybe TRBD2 (5 bases). Sequencing input: peripheral blood. CDR3 sequence: CASSQEPGNEQYV. CDR3 DNA: TGTGCCAGCAGCCAAGAACCGGGGAACGAGCAGTACGTC.